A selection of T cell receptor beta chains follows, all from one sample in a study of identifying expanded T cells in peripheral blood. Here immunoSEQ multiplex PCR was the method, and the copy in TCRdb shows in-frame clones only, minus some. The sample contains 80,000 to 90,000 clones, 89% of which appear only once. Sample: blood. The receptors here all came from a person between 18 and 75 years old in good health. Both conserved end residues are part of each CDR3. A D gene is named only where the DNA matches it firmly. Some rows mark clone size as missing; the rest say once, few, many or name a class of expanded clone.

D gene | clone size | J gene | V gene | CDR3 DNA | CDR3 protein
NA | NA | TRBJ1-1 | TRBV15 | TGTGCCACCAGCAGAGACCGCGAATGGAGTGAAGCTTTCTTT | CATSRDREWSEAFF
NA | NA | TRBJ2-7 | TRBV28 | TGTGCCAGCAGTACCCGCGCCGAGGGAGTCAAGATGCGGGAGCAGTACTTC | CASSTRAEGVKMREQYF
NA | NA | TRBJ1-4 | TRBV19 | TGTGCCAGTAGTATGATTCGTGGAGGGGGGAAGGAAAAACTGTTTTTT | CASSMIRGGGKEKLFF
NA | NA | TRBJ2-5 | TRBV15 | TGTGCCACCAGCAGAGAGGGGACCCAGTACTTC | CATSREGTQYF
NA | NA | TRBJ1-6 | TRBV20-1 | TGCAGTGCTCTTGAGGGGGACCTCCACTTT | CSALEGDLHF
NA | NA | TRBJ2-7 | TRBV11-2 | TGTGCCAGCAGCTCCGACCTGGCGGATATAAAACCCTACGAGCAGTACTTC | CASSSDLADIKPYEQYF
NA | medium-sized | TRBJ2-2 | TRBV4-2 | TGTGCCAGCAGCCAAGATACTACTCCCACCGGGGAGCTGTTTTTT | CASSQDTTPTGELFF
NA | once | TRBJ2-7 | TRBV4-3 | TGCGCCAGCAGCCAAGATCCGCAGGGGCTGGCCTACGAGCAGTACTTC | CASSQDPQGLAYEQYF
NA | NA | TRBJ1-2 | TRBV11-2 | TGTGCCAGCAGCTTAGGCAGGCCCCTTTATGGCTACACCTTC | CASSLGRPLYGYTF
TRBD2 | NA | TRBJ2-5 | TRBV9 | TGTGCCAGCAGCAACCCCCTAGCGGGGGCCCACCAAGAGACCCAGTACTTC | CASSNPLAGAHQETQYF
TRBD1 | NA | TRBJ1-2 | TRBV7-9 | TGTGCCAGCGCGCCCGACAGGGGGCGGAACTATGGCTACACCTTC | CASAPDRGRNYGYTF